This passage covers 29 T cell receptor beta chains from one sample sequenced in a study of beta chain features in type 1 diabetes. General study findings and limits: A moderate, significant TCRB CDR3 shortening appeared in type 1 diabetes across four CD4+ subsets.

The isolated RNA, all of it, was reverse transcribed, so expressed TCRB transcripts were what got sequenced. Sequencing used immunoSEQ multiplex PCR; TCRdb keeps in-frame clones, though not all of them. The sample consists of 300,000 to 350,000 clones, 9.3% of them appearing once. No antigen has been identified for these receptors. What was sequenced was central memory CD4+ T cells from blood. The receptors originated from a young man with type 1 diabetes.

This clone was picked up a small number of times. CDR3 region: CATSAAGASYEQYF. CDR3 bases: TGTGCCACCAGCGCAGCGGGTGCCTCCTACGAGCAGTACTTC. The chain joins TRBV15 to TRBJ2-7; a weak D match, TRBD2 (6 bases). Looked up from germline, CDR1 is LNHNV and CDR2 is YYDKDF (reference sequence). Trimming stripped 5 bases from V and 0 bases from J, with 11 bases between. The CDR3 has 14 amino acids.

J is TRBJ1-2 and V is TRBV6-6, with D uncertain. Trimming removed 7 bases from V and 0 bases from J, with 9 bases in between. This CDR3 contains 13 residues. Germline V gene data show CDR1 as MNHNY and CDR2 as SVGAGI (reference sequence). The chain's CDR3 is CASITTSNYGYTF. The CDR3 DNA reads as TGTGCCAGCATCACGACATCTAACTATGGCTACACCTTC.

V is TRBV29-1 and J is TRBJ2-1; D call uncertain. V lost 4 bases and J lost 5, with 3 bases in between. This CDR3 is 10 amino acids long. Germline V lookup: CDR1 SQVTM, CDR2 ANQGSEA. Here the CDR3 reads CSVANNEQFF. The CDR3 bases are TGCAGCGTTGCGAACAATGAGCAGTTCTTC.

In this sample, this clone turned up a few times. The DNA for the CDR3 is TGTGCCACCGCGGGGCGGATCCTCACAGATACGCAGTATTTT. Translation: CATAGRILTDTQYF. The gene calls are TRBV2 and TRBJ2-3, with a weak D call TRBD2 (6 bases). Trimming removed 10 bases from V and 2 bases from J, with 16 bases in between. Germline CDR1 is SNHLY and CDR2 is FYNNEI. The CDR3 covers 14 residues. Variable domain in full (rest from reference TRBV2 and TRBJ2-3): EPEVTQTPSHQVTQMGQEVILRCVPISNHLYFYWYRQILGQKVEFLVSFYNNEISEKSEIFDDQFSVERPDGSNFTLKIRSTKLEDSAMYFCATAGRILTDTQYFGPGTRLTVL.

This sequence joins TRBV4-1 and TRBJ2-3; D possibly corresponds to TRBD2 (6 bases). V was cut by 2 bases and J by 4 bases, with 13 bases left in between. Looked up from germline, CDR1 is MGHRA and CDR2 is YSYEKL. This CDR3 spans 15 amino acids. CDR3 in amino acids: CASSQHRGMPDTQYF. The CDR3 DNA sequence: TGCGCCAGCAGCCAACACCGGGGGATGCCAGATACGCAGTATTTT.

This chain joins TRBV2 and TRBJ2-6; D unclear. The CDR3 is 15 residues long. Trimming stripped 3 bases from V and 0 bases from J, with 6 bases between. Germline V gene lookup returns CDR1 SNHLY and CDR2 FYNNEI. CDR3 region: CASSDGHSGANVLTF. The CDR3 DNA follows: TGTGCCAGCAGTGACGGGCACTCTGGGGCCAACGTCCTGACTTTC.

This clone was recorded a few times. The chain carries TRBV2 and TRBJ1-2; the D is unclear. Trimming cost V 1 base and J 3 bases, with 3 bases left between them. The germline gives CDR1 SNHLY, CDR2 FYNNEI. CDR3 size: 12 residues. The CDR3 region is CASSEGYYGYTF. The CDR3 DNA sequence: TGTGCCAGCAGTGAAGGGTACTATGGCTACACCTTC.

This clone came up a few times. The CDR3 loop is CASSQDLSGGAGYSGANVLTF. In DNA, the CDR3 is TGCGCCAGCAGCCAAGATCTGAGCGGGGGAGCTGGATACTCTGGGGCCAACGTCCTGACTTTC. V and J are TRBV4-1 and TRBJ2-6; 8 nucleotides agree with TRBD2. The germline V gene has CDR1 MGHRA and CDR2 YSYEKL. This CDR3 spans 21 amino acids. Losses at the gene ends were 0 bases for V and 0 bases for J; bases not matched to a gene: 13.

This chain joins TRBV28 and TRBJ2-5; 9 nucleotides agree with TRBD2. The CDR3 covers 14 residues. CDR1 and CDR2 from the germline V gene are MDHEN and SYDVKM. V lost 7 bases, J lost 5 bases, and 8 bases stayed unmatched. CDR3 residues: CASMEGLAGETQYF. DNA for the CDR3: TGTGCCAGCATGGAGGGACTAGCCGGTGAGACCCAGTACTTC.

This clone was observed a handful of times. The chain links TRBV7-2 to TRBJ1-2; 10 bases line up with TRBD1. The J segment lost 7 bases and the V segment lost 1 base, leaving 3 bases of the junction unmatched. From germline, CDR1 is SGHTA and CDR2 FQGNSA. The CDR3 extends over 14 amino acids. The CDR3 coding sequence is TGTGCCAGCAGCTTAGATGGGACAGGGGTTGGCTACACCTTC. This sequence encodes CASSLDGTGVGYTF.

This clone has a handful of counts. The chain uses TRBV18 and TRBJ1-1; maybe TRBD1 (5 bases). Germline CDR1 is KGHSH and CDR2 is LQKENI. The V end was cut by 4 bases, the J end by 8 bases, with 11 bases between. This CDR3 contains 12 residues. Here the CDR3 DNA reads TGTGCCAGCTCACGACCGGGGGGAGAAGCTTTCTTT. Its translation: CASSRPGGEAFF.

The rearrangement links TRBV21-1 to TRBJ1-4; TRBD1 reflects the table's D call only, with no check against the DNA. TRBV21-1 is a recognized pseudogene. The CDR3 covers 15 residues. In nucleotides, the CDR3 is TGTGCCAGCAGCAACCGGACAGGGCGGAATGAAAAACTGTTTTTT. It specifies CASSNRTGRNEKLFF.

This clone was seen more than once but under ten times. The chain recombines TRBV6-5 with TRBJ2-1; TRBD2 matches at 8 bases. This CDR3 spans 15 amino acids. The V gene end was trimmed by 2 bases and the J gene end by 7 bases; junction bases not matched to a gene: 7. Germline V gives CDR1 MNHEY, CDR2 SVGAGI. The CDR3 spells CASSYNGGVGNEQFF. CDR3 DNA: TGTGCCAGCAGTTACAACGGGGGGGTAGGAAATGAGCAGTTCTTC.

The chain joins TRBV7-2 to TRBJ2-3; 8 positions agree with TRBD2. The CDR3 covers 15 residues. The junction had 13 bases not matched to a gene; V was cut back by 8 bases and J by 6 bases. CDR1 is SGHTA and CDR2 is FQGNSA in the germline V gene. CDR3 coding DNA: TGTGCCAGCCTCCTCGGCGGGGGGCCGCAGGATACGCAGTATTTT. Its translation is CASLLGGGPQDTQYF.

The chain recombines TRBV9 with TRBJ2-7; no clear D. This CDR3 comprises 15 residues. Trimming removed 0 bases from V and 0 bases from J, with 10 bases in between. Looked up from germline, CDR1 is SGDLS and CDR2 is YYNGEE. CDR3 nucleotide sequence: TGTGCCAGCAGCGTAGGCCTTGGTAGCTCCTACGAGCAGTACTTC. Protein sequence: CASSVGLGSSYEQYF. Using reference TRBV9 and TRBJ2-7 for the parts outside the CDR3, the full variable domain is DSGVTQTPKHLITATGQRVTLRCSPRSGDLSVYWYQQSLDQGLQFLIQYYNGEERAKGNILERFSAQQFPDLHSELNLSSLELGDSALYFCASSVGLGSSYEQYFGPGTRLTVT.

V usage is TRBV29-1 and J usage is TRBJ2-4; 8 positions match TRBD2. Germline V gene lookup returns CDR1 SQVTM and CDR2 ANQGSEA. The CDR3 has 15 residues. The V gene end was trimmed by 2 bases and the J gene end by 8 bases; junction bases not matched to a gene: 11. The CDR3 region has the DNA TGCAGCGTTGAACTCCCTACGGGGGGGAGAGACATTCAGTACTTC. Translation gives CSVELPTGGRDIQYF.

There are many counts of this clone. The chain links TRBV2 to TRBJ2-3; D is perhaps TRBD2 (5 bases). Looked up from germline, CDR1 is SNHLY and CDR2 is FYNNEI. The CDR3 runs to 14 residues. Trimming stripped 3 bases from V and 2 bases from J, with 9 bases between. CDR3 in amino acids: CASSDSADTDTQYF. Here the CDR3 DNA reads TGTGCCAGCAGTGATTCAGCGGACACAGATACGCAGTATTTT.

This clone was seen more than once but under ten times. J is TRBJ2-7 and V is TRBV21-1. TRBV21-1 is tagged as a pseudogene. This CDR3 has 13 residues. This chain's CDR3 is CASSKAVTYEQYF. CDR3 DNA sequence: TGTGCCAGCAGCAAAGCAGTCACCTACGAGCAGTACTTC.

The V and J genes are TRBV6-5 and TRBJ1-2, with 12 bases lining up with TRBD1. The CDR3 length is 14 residues. CDR1 and CDR2 (germline): MNHEY, SVGAGI. J gave up 14 bases and V 0 bases, and 7 bases lay outside the gene matches. The CDR3 loop reads CASSYSTGQGAETF. Written as DNA, the CDR3 is TGTGCCAGCAGTTACTCGACGGGACAGGGGGCCGAGACCTTC.

The chain combines TRBV28 with TRBJ1-3; D is ambiguous. This CDR3 region has 13 residues. Deletions cut 5 bases from V and 0 bases from J, with 5 bases between. CDR1 MDHEN and CDR2 SYDVKM come from the germline V gene. Here the CDR3 reads CASSHSSGNTIYF. DNA of the CDR3: TGTGCCAGCAGTCACAGCTCTGGAAACACCATATATTTT.

Only a few counts were recorded for this clone. The rearrangement uses TRBV5-1 and TRBJ2-1; D perhaps matches TRBD2 (6 bases). The CDR3 contains 14 residues. V shed 0 bases and J shed 6 bases, with 10 bases lying between them. The germline V gene encodes CDR1 SGHRS and CDR2 YFSETQ. The CDR3 DNA is TGCGCCAGCAGCTTGGAAGTCGGGGGCAATGAGCAGTTCTTC. Its translation is CASSLEVGGNEQFF.

This clone has just a few counts. CDR3 region: CAWMYAGGYEQYF. The CDR3, as DNA: TGTGCCTGGATGTACGCCGGAGGCTACGAGCAGTACTTC. The rearrangement links TRBV30 to TRBJ2-7; the D gene is possibly TRBD2 (5 bases). CDR3 size: 13 residues. CDR1 GTSNPN and CDR2 SVGIG come from the germline V gene (reference sequence). The ends were cut back, 4 bases at V and 3 bases at J, with 13 bases in the middle.

The chain has TRBV7-2 and TRBJ1-2; TRBD1 is a possible D gene (5 bases). Per germline, CDR1 SGHTA and CDR2 FQGNSA. CDR3 length: 14 residues. V was pared by 6 bases and J by 8 bases, with 19 bases between. CDR3 region: CASSRGTSGWGYTF. DNA for the CDR3: TGTGCCAGCAGTAGGGGCACCTCCGGCTGGGGCTACACCTTC.

This clone was found a few times. The chain joins TRBV6-1 to TRBJ1-5; D gene ambiguous. This CDR3 is built from 12 residues. CDR1 MNHNS and CDR2 SASEGT come from the germline V gene. Deletions cut 6 bases from V and 6 bases from J, with 9 bases between. CDR3 DNA sequence: TGTGCCAGCAGCACGGTCCGTCAGCCCCAGCATTTT. Protein: CASSTVRQPQHF.

The J gene is TRBJ1-6, the V gene TRBV10-3, with D possibly TRBD1 on 5 matching bases. The germline V gene has CDR1 ENHRY and CDR2 SYGVKD. With 8 bases removed from V and 10 bases from J, the gap between germline ends came to 18 bases. The CDR3 sequence is 14 residues long. In DNA form, the CDR3 reads TGTGCCATCTCCAGGGCTTCGCGGGGGTCACCCCTCCACTTT. Translated, it gives CAISRASRGSPLHF.

This chain joins TRBV28 and TRBJ1-2, with 7 positions matching TRBD1. The V and J ends lost 8 bases and 1 base, in that order; junction bases with no gene match: 10. The germline V gene encodes CDR1 MDHEN and CDR2 SYDVKM. The CDR3 length is 15 residues. CDR3 protein: CASGLPGQSNYGYTF. The CDR3 DNA reads TGTGCCAGCGGGCTTCCGGGACAGAGTAACTATGGCTACACCTTC.

This clone was detected many times. The chain joins TRBV18 to TRBJ2-6, with D maybe TRBD1 (6 bases). Germline CDR1 reads KGHSH; CDR2 reads LQKENI. The CDR3 loop spans 16 amino acids. V was trimmed by 6 bases and J by 0 bases, leaving 12 bases between them. The chain's CDR3 is CASSSGQLSGANVLTF. The DNA of the CDR3 is TGTGCCAGCTCCTCTGGACAGCTCTCTGGGGCCAACGTCCTGACTTTC.

This chain joins TRBV5-1 and TRBJ2-5; 10 nucleotides line up with TRBD2. J gave up 1 base and V 4 bases, and 7 bases lay outside the gene matches. This CDR3 has 16 amino acids. The germline V gene has CDR1 SGHRS and CDR2 YFSETQ. The CDR3 sequence: CASSTTLAGPQETQYF. DNA of the CDR3: TGCGCCAGCAGCACTACACTAGCGGGGCCCCAAGAGACCCAGTACTTC.

This clone was detected ten times or more. The chain has TRBV19 and TRBJ1-2; the D gene is possibly TRBD1 (5 bases). Germline assignment: CDR1 LNHDA and CDR2 SQIVND (reference sequence). V lost 5 bases to trimming and J lost 0 bases, with 7 bases between them. This CDR3 region has 13 residues. This chain's CDR3 is CASSRQSNYGYTF. The CDR3 DNA follows: TGTGCCAGTAGTCGACAGTCTAACTATGGCTACACCTTC.